Sequencing of this T cell receptor beta chain was carried out in a study of blood T cell repertoires in COVID-19. The method was immunoSEQ multiplex PCR; TCRdb's version includes in-frame clones alone and lacks a portion of them. Of around 60,000 clones listed, 75% to 90% are singletons. The length of the CDR3 is 13 residues. V was shortened by 3 bases and J by 6 bases, with 11 bases between the two germline ends. Germline loops: CDR1 LGHNA, CDR2 YSLEER. Material: peripheral blood. The source is a woman aged 55-70 years with active COVID-19. The gene calls are TRBV4-3 and TRBJ1-1; tentatively, D is TRBD1 (6 bases). The CDR3 here is CASSHGQIAEAFF. The CDR3 DNA reads as TGCGCCAGCAGCCATGGACAGATAGCTGAAGCTTTCTTT.